This is a list of T cell receptor beta chains from one sample in a study of T-cell reconstitution after alpha-beta-depleted transplantation in children. TCRdb analysed the PCR reads with MiXCR anew, one entry per CDR3 protein. This repertoire shows about 610,000 distinct CDR3 sequences, roughly a tenth found once; its top ten account for around 4%. The input for sequencing was PBMCs from the stem cell graft donor, taken from the stem cell graft. The origin of the receptors is a human donor who donated a stem cell graft to a child with acute myeloid leukemia. CDR3s include the opening cysteine and the closing phenylalanine or tryptophan. The D gene is left open where the match is weak. Clone size is stated in some rows and not others, as once, few, many or a class when expanded.

clone_size: few; d_call: NA; v_call: TRBV28; j_call: TRBJ2-7; cdr3_nt: TGTGCCAGCAGTTTAATCCAGGGGTCGGACGAGCAGTACTTC; cdr3_aa: CASSLIQGSDEQYF
clone_size: few; d_call: NA; v_call: TRBV20-1; j_call: TRBJ2-3; cdr3_nt: TGCAGTGCTAGCAAAGCAGCGACAGATACGCAGTATTTT; cdr3_aa: CSASKAATDTQYF
clone_size: few; d_call: NA; v_call: TRBV7-3; j_call: TRBJ2-3; cdr3_nt: TGTGCCAGCAGCCTGGACAGATTTCCAGATACGCAGTATTTT; cdr3_aa: CASSLDRFPDTQYF
clone_size: NA; d_call: TRBD2; v_call: TRBV12-3/TRBV12-4; j_call: TRBJ2-1; cdr3_nt: TGTGCCAGCAGTTTAAATCGTGGGACTAGCGGGTGGATTATAAATGAGCAGTTCTTC; cdr3_aa: CASSLNRGTSGWIINEQFF
clone_size: many; d_call: NA; v_call: TRBV4-2; j_call: TRBJ2-1; cdr3_nt: TGTGCCAGCAGCCAAGGACTTGTGCAGTTCTTC; cdr3_aa: CASSQGLVQFF
clone_size: few; d_call: NA; v_call: TRBV11-2; j_call: TRBJ2-7; cdr3_nt: TGTGCCCTCGCGGGGAGCGACCCCTACGAGCAGTACTTC; cdr3_aa: CALAGSDPYEQYF
clone_size: many; d_call: TRBD2; v_call: TRBV7-9; j_call: TRBJ2-1; cdr3_nt: TGTGCCAGCAGCTTAGAGCTAGCGGAAGGTAATGAGCAGTTCTTC; cdr3_aa: CASSLELAEGNEQFF
clone_size: NA; d_call: NA; v_call: TRBV3-1; j_call: TRBJ1-5; cdr3_nt: TGTGCCAGCTGCTTAAACAGCATAAATCAGCCCCAGCATTTT; cdr3_aa: CASCLNSINQPQHF
clone_size: many; d_call: NA; v_call: TRBV20-1; j_call: TRBJ2-3; cdr3_nt: TGCAGTGCCCGGTTAGCCACAGATACGCAGTATTTT; cdr3_aa: CSARLATDTQYF
clone_size: many; d_call: NA; v_call: TRBV29-1; j_call: TRBJ1-2; cdr3_nt: TGCAGCGCCCCGAGGTGGGGCGATGGCTACACCTTC; cdr3_aa: CSAPRWGDGYTF
clone_size: NA; d_call: TRBD1; v_call: TRBV5-1; j_call: TRBJ2-7; cdr3_nt: TGCGCCAGCAGCCTAAAGGCCGGGACAGGGGTGTCCTACGAGCAGTACTTC; cdr3_aa: CASSLKAGTGVSYEQYF
clone_size: few; d_call: NA; v_call: TRBV7-2; j_call: TRBJ1-1; cdr3_nt: TGTGCCAGCAGCTTAGGGCAAGACAGGCCTTGGACTGAAGCTTTCTTT; cdr3_aa: CASSLGQDRPWTEAFF
clone_size: many; d_call: TRBD2; v_call: TRBV5-1; j_call: TRBJ2-2; cdr3_nt: TGCGCCAGCAGCCTTAGGACTAGCGGGAGCTGGGAGCTGTTTTTT; cdr3_aa: CASSLRTSGSWELFF
clone_size: many; d_call: TRBD1; v_call: TRBV2; j_call: TRBJ2-1; cdr3_nt: TGTGCCAGCAGTGAACGACAGGGGAATGAGCAGTTCTTC; cdr3_aa: CASSERQGNEQFF
clone_size: many; d_call: NA; v_call: TRBV7-3; j_call: TRBJ2-2; cdr3_nt: TGTGCCAGCAGCCCGAGCCCTAGTTCGTTCTGGGAGCTGTTTTTT; cdr3_aa: CASSPSPSSFWELFF
clone_size: few; d_call: NA; v_call: TRBV28; j_call: TRBJ1-2; cdr3_nt: TGTGCCAGCAGTTCGGAGACGAACTATGGCTACACCTTC; cdr3_aa: CASSSETNYGYTF